The rows below give T cell receptor beta chains drawn from one sample of a study of molecular identifiers for immune sequencing clone quantification. Each CDR3 protein is one row after TCRdb ran MiXCR on the PCR reads. The sample carries 460,000 or so distinct CDR3 sequences, roughly 26% recorded once. The sequenced sample consisted of naive CD8+ T cells from blood, with Jurkat cell RNA spiked in. Receptors originate from a human donor in good health. Some libraries in this study had Jurkat cell RNA spiked in. Each CDR3 is given with its conserved first and last residue. Fields, in order: J gene, clone size, D gene, V gene, CDR3 protein, CDR3 DNA. D genes are given only for firm matches. Size tells how often a clone was seen (once, few, many) or the class of an expanded clone, and some rows leave it out.

TRBJ2-1 | many | NA | TRBV20-1 | CSAHLDNEQFF | TGCAGTGCTCATCTAGACAATGAGCAGTTCTTC
TRBJ1-5 | many | NA | TRBV5-6 | CASSSSGIQPQHF | TGTGCCAGCAGCTCATCCGGGATCCAGCCCCAGCATTTT
TRBJ2-5 | few | NA | TRBV6-6 | CASKVGLQETQYF | TGTGCCAGCAAGGTGGGACTGCAAGAGACCCAGTACTTC
TRBJ2-1 | few | TRBD1 | TRBV7-6 | CASSLFVWDRGAWAEQFF | TGTGCCAGCAGCTTATTCGTGTGGGACAGGGGGGCCTGGGCTGAGCAGTTCTTC
TRBJ1-1 | many | TRBD1 | TRBV29-1 | CSVEGQGYTEAFF | TGCAGCGTTGAAGGACAGGGGTACACTGAAGCTTTCTTT
TRBJ2-7 | many | TRBD2 | TRBV29-1 | CSVLSWRGEQYF | TGCAGCGTTTTGTCCTGGCGGGGGGAGCAGTACTTC
TRBJ2-7 | NA | TRBD2 | TRBV9 | CASSTGLAGAEQYF | TGTGCCAGCAGCACGGGACTAGCGGGAGCCGAGCAGTACTTC
TRBJ1-1 | NA | NA | TRBV27 | CASSHGGWGEEAFF | TGTGCCAGCAGTCATGGGGGGTGGGGGGAAGAAGCTTTCTTT
TRBJ2-2 | few | TRBD1 | TRBV7-9 | CASSFFWTGDHTGELFF | TGTGCCAGCAGCTTTTTTTGGACAGGGGATCACACCGGGGAGCTGTTTTTT
TRBJ2-5 | few | NA | TRBV11-2 | CASSLGAGPRDQYF | TGTGCCAGCAGCTTAGGGGCCGGACCCAGAGACCAGTACTTC
TRBJ2-1 | NA | TRBD2 | TRBV20-1 | CSANDLAGLYNEQFF | TGCAGTGCTAACGACTTAGCGGGTTTATACAATGAGCAGTTCTTC
TRBJ1-1 | many | NA | TRBV4-1 | CASSQEPQGSTEAFF | TGCGCCAGCAGCCAAGAACCCCAGGGCAGCACTGAAGCTTTCTTT
TRBJ2-3 | NA | TRBD2 | TRBV9 | CASSVESGRAADTQYF | TGTGCCAGCAGCGTAGAGAGCGGGAGGGCCGCAGATACGCAGTATTTT
TRBJ2-1 | NA | NA | TRBV3-1 | CASSQVYPPHEQFF | TGTGCCAGCAGCCAAGTTTACCCGCCCCATGAGCAGTTCTTC
TRBJ1-1 | many | NA | TRBV29-1 | CSSTELVNTEAFF | TGCAGCTCGACAGAGCTAGTGAACACTGAAGCTTTCTTT
TRBJ2-5 | many | NA | TRBV7-9 | CASTLSPTETQYF | TGTGCCAGCACCCTTAGTCCAACAGAGACCCAGTACTTC
TRBJ1-5 | NA | NA | TRBV19 | CASSIGQTANQPQHF | TGTGCCAGTAGTATAGGGCAGACAGCAAATCAGCCCCAGCATTTT
TRBJ2-7 | NA | NA | TRBV7-9 | CASSPPTGSDEQHF | TGTGCCAGCAGCCCACCGACAGGATCCGACGAGCAGCACTTC
TRBJ1-1 | NA | NA | TRBV27 | CASSLPGRMNTEAFF | TGTGCCAGCAGTTTACCCGGACGGATGAACACTGAAGCTTTCTTT
TRBJ1-5 | NA | NA | TRBV19 | CASGWGNQPQHF | TGTGCCAGTGGCTGGGGCAATCAGCCCCAGCATTTT
TRBJ1-2 | NA | TRBD1 | TRBV10-3 | CAITIEGAAPGYTF | TGTGCCATCACTATCGAGGGGGCAGCCCCCGGCTACACCTTC
TRBJ2-2 | few | NA | TRBV4-3 | CASSQGTTLNTGELFF | TGCGCCAGCAGCCAGGGGACGACGCTGAACACCGGGGAGCTGTTTTTT
TRBJ1-4 | few | NA | TRBV2 | CASTPERGAITGELFF | TGTGCCAGCACCCCCGAGCGGGGGGCCATCACGGGGGAACTGTTTTTT